A single sample is the source of the 14 T cell receptor beta chains below, sequenced in a study of CD8 T cells in ankylosing spondylitis. Using its own MiXCR run on the 5' RACE reads, TCRdb lists one record per CDR3 protein. Among approximately 130,000 distinct CDR3 sequences listed, about an eighth were seen once. Sequencing was carried out using blood, either unsorted or a sorted T cell fraction (not recorded which). The source of these receptors is a female donor with ankylosing spondylitis or in good health (not recorded which).

This clonotype has at least ten counts. The chain couples TRBV7-9 to TRBJ1-2; 7 positions match TRBD1. The V segment lost 6 bases and the J segment 5 bases; nucleotides outside the gene matches: 15. This CDR3 has 16 residues. Germline CDR1 and CDR2: SEHNR and FQNEAQ (reference sequence). DNA of the CDR3: TGTGCCAGCAGTAACATAAGGGACAGAGAGGGGTATGGCTACACCTTC. Encoded protein: CASSNIRDREGYGYTF.

This clonotype was observed many times. The V gene is TRBV2, the J gene TRBJ1-3; no clear D. Germline CDR1 is SNHLY and CDR2 is FYNNEI. Trimming left V 10 bases short and J 5 bases short, with 9 bases between. CDR3 length: 11 residues. The CDR3 reads CATTDRNTIYF. In DNA form, the CDR3 reads TGTGCCACCACTGACAGAAACACCATATATTTT.

Note on this clonotype: This clone may be a read error of a much larger clone one base away. The J gene is TRBJ2-1, the V gene TRBV7-9, with a possible D match to TRBD2 (5 bases). Germline V lookup: CDR1 SEHNR, CDR2 FQNEAQ (reference sequence). This CDR3 has 13 amino acids. V dropped 10 bases and J dropped 10 bases, with 20 bases sitting between them. The CDR3 DNA reads as TGTGCCACTCAGGACTCAAACAGCGAAGAGCAGTTCTTC. It yields the protein CATQDSNSEEQFF.

This clonotype was counted between two and nine times. The chain carries TRBV7-2 and TRBJ2-2; 11 bases agree with TRBD2. V trimming: 3 bases; J trimming: 4 bases; junction bases outside the gene matches: 7. The CDR3 runs to 17 residues. Germline values: CDR1 SGHTA, CDR2 FQGNSA. The CDR3 bases are TGTGCCAGCAGCTTCTCCGGGACTAGCGGATTCACCGGGGAGCTGTTTTTT. Translation gives CASSFSGTSGFTGELFF.

This clonotype showed up many times. CDR3 amino acids: CASSHRDWPGEQYF. The CDR3 DNA follows: TGTGCCAGCTCCCACAGGGACTGGCCTGGGGAGCAGTACTTC. The chain employs TRBV9 and TRBJ2-7; perhaps D is TRBD1 or TRBD2 (6 bases each). Germline V gene data show CDR1 as SGDLS and CDR2 as YYNGEE. V lost 7 bases to trimming and J lost 7 bases, with 21 bases between them. This CDR3 comprises 14 residues. The full variable domain, completed using reference TRBV9 and TRBJ2-7, is DSGVTQTPKHLITATGQRVTLRCSPRSGDLSVYWYQQSLDQGLQFLIQYYNGEERAKGNILERFSAQQFPDLHSELNLSSLELGDSALYFCASSHRDWPGEQYFGPGTRLTVT.

In its sample, this clonotype was seen many times. The V and J genes are TRBV20-1 and TRBJ1-4; unclear D gene. The CDR3 is made up of 14 amino acids. Trimming pared 3 bases from V and 5 bases from J, leaving 13 bases between. The germline gives CDR1 DFQATT, CDR2 SNEGSKA (reference sequence). CDR3 nucleotide sequence: TGCAGTGCTAGCCGGACCGACCTGAATGAAAAACTGTTTTTT. Encoded protein: CSASRTDLNEKLFF.

This clonotype was seen a handful of times. The V call is TRBV11-2, the J call TRBJ1-6; no reliable D call. The V end lost 1 base, the J end lost 11 bases, and 9 bases lay between the germline ends. Germline-derived CDR1 and CDR2 are SGHAT and FQNNGV. The CDR3 loop spans 13 amino acids. The CDR3 sequence: CASSLVGEPPLHF. As DNA, the CDR3 is TGTGCCAGCAGCTTAGTTGGGGAACCACCCCTCCACTTT.

This clonotype was counted at least ten times. The chain uses TRBV20-1 and TRBJ1-1, with a tentative D call TRBD1 (6 bases). Trimming stripped 6 bases from V and 4 bases from J, with 21 bases between. Germline assignment: CDR1 DFQATT and CDR2 SNEGSKA (reference sequence). The CDR3 has 15 amino acids. CDR3 nucleotide sequence: TGCAGTGCCGACTCAAACAGGGCGAAGGGCACTGAAGCTTTCTTT. It is translated as CSADSNRAKGTEAFF.

Concerning this clonotype: An end of the junction does not agree with germline; a read error may underlie this. The gene calls are TRBV10-3 and TRBJ2-1, with D possibly being TRBD1 (6 bases). The germline V gene encodes CDR1 ENHRY and CDR2 SYGVKD. The CDR3 runs 15 residues. CDR3 region: CAVSVQGFSYNEQFF. In DNA, the CDR3 is TGTGCCGTCAGTGTGCAGGGGTTTTCCTACAATGAGCAGTTCTTC.

This clonotype was seen ten or more times. The rearrangement uses TRBV7-7 and TRBJ2-7; 9 bases are a match to TRBD1. Trimming cost V 2 bases and J 6 bases; bases outside gene matches: 14. There are 17 residues in the CDR3. Germline loops: CDR1 SSHAT, CDR2 FNYEAQ (reference sequence). The CDR3: CASSLSPGQGGPTEQYF. CDR3 sequence (DNA): TGTGCCAGCAGCTTATCACCGGGACAGGGAGGTCCTACCGAGCAGTACTTC. Full variable domain (missing parts from reference TRBV7-7 and TRBJ2-7): GAGVSQSPRYKVTKRGQDVTLRCDPISSHATLYWYQQALGQGPEFLTYFNYEAQPDKSGLPSDRFSAERPEGSISTLTIQRTEQRDSAMYRCASSLSPGQGGPTEQYFGPGTRLTVT.

This clonotype was seen at least ten times. This chain links TRBV18 with TRBJ1-2; 12 bases are shared with TRBD1. This CDR3 spans 16 amino acids. Germline lookup yields CDR1 KGHSH and CDR2 LQKENI. V gave up 2 bases and J gave up 8 bases; unmatched junction bases: 9. As DNA, the CDR3 is TGTGCCAGCTCACCAGCTACGGGACAGGGGGCGCGCGGCTACACCTTC. This sequence encodes CASSPATGQGARGYTF.

For this clonotype: Just one base apart from a much larger clone, this may be a read error. The rearrangement uses TRBV11-2 and TRBJ2-1, with D perhaps given as TRBD1 or TRBD2 (5 bases each). CDR1 SGHAT and CDR2 FQNNGV come from the germline V gene. The CDR3 is made up of 15 amino acids. The CDR3 nucleotides read TGTGCCGGCAGCTTCCGGGACGGATCCTACAATGAGCAGTTCTTC. As protein: CAGSFRDGSYNEQFF.

The table lists this clonotype with many counts. The chain couples TRBV7-2 to TRBJ1-5, with a weak D call TRBD1 (5 bases). Germline V gene lookup returns CDR1 SGHTA and CDR2 FQGNSA. Deletions cut 5 bases from V and 2 bases from J, with 19 bases between. This CDR3 is 17 amino acids long. The CDR3 loop is CASSPKVGGTGNQPQHF. The CDR3 coding sequence is TGTGCCAGCAGCCCAAAGGTGGGGGGTACTGGCAATCAGCCCCAGCATTTT.

On this clonotype itself: This may arise from a read error, as a much more abundant clone is one base away. The chain combines TRBV5-1 with TRBJ2-1; D is possibly TRBD2 (6 bases). This CDR3 comprises 15 residues. Germline V CDR1 and CDR2: SGHRS, YFSETQ. CDR3 sequence (DNA): TGCGCCAGCGGCTTGGAGGGGTCCCCCTACAATGAGCAGTTCTTC. Translating it yields CASGLEGSPYNEQFF.